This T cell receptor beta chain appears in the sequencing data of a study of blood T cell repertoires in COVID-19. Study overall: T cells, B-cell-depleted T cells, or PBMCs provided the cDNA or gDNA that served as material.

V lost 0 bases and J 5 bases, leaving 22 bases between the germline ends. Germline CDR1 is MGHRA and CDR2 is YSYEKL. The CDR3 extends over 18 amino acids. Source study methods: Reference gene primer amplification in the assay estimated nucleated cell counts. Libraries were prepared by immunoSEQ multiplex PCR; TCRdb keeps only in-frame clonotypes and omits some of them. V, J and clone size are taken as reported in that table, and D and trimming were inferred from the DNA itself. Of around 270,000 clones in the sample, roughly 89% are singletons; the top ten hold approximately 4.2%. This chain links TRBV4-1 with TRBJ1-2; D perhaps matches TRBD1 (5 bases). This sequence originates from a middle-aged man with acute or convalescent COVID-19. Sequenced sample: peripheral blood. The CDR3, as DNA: TGCGCCAGCAGCCAAGATCCAACCCTCGCAGGGAAGGTTTATGGCTACACCTTC. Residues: CASSQDPTLAGKVYGYTF.